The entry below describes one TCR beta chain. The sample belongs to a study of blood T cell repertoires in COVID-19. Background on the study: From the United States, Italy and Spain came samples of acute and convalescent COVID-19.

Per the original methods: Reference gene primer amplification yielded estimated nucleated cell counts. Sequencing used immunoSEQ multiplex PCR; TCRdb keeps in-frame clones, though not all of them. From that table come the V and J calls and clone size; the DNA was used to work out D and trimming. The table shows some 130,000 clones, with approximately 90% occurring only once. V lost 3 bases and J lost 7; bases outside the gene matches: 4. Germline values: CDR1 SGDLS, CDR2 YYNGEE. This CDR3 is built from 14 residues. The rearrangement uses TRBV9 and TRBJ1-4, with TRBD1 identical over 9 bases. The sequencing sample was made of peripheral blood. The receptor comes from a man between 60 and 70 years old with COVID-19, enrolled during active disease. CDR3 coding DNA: TGTGCCAGCAGCGCCCGACAGGGGGGTGAAAAACTGTTTTTT. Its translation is CASSARQGGEKLFF.